The T cell receptor (beta chain) under discussion was sequenced for a study of T cell responses to AZD1222 COVID-19 vaccine. Whole-study results and caveats: Receipt of two AZD1222 doses was followed by a rise in Spike-specific TCR breadth and depth.

With 6 bases removed from V and 4 bases from J, the gap between germline ends came to 9 bases. Germline CDR1 SGHNT, CDR2 YENEEA. The CDR3 is 13 amino acids. Here immunoSEQ multiplex PCR was the method, and the copy in TCRdb shows in-frame clones only, minus some. The sample consists of 150,000 or so clones, just over 90% of them appearing once. Worth noting for this clone: Its antigen is not known.

The sequencing used peripheral blood, collected on day 0 of AZD1222 vaccination. The sequence came from an adult in good health. This chain uses TRBV11-3 with TRBJ2-2; D is possibly TRBD1 (6 bases). In nucleotides, the CDR3 is TGTGCCAGCAGTCCAGGGGTCACCGGGGAGCTGTTTTTT. Translating it yields CASSPGVTGELFF.